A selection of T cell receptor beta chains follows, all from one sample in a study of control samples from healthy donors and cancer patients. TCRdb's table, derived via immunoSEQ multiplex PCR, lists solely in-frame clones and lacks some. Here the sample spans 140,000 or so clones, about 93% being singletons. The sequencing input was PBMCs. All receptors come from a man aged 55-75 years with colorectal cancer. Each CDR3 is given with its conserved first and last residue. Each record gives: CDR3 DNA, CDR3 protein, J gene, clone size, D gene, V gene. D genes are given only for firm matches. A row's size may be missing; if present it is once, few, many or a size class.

cdr3_nt: TGTGCCAGCTCACCAATTGGGACAGCCACTCCAACTAATGAAAAACTGTTTTTT
cdr3_aa: CASSPIGTATPTNEKLFF
j_call: TRBJ1-4
clone_size: NA
d_call: TRBD1
v_call: TRBV18

cdr3_nt: TGTGCCAGCAGTTCCCAGGGGGGGTCCTACAATGAGCAGTTCTTC
cdr3_aa: CASSSQGGSYNEQFF
j_call: TRBJ2-1
clone_size: NA
d_call: NA
v_call: TRBV27

cdr3_nt: TGTGCCTGGAGTGTAGGGCAGAGCTCCTACAATGAGCAGTTCTTC
cdr3_aa: CAWSVGQSSYNEQFF
j_call: TRBJ2-1
clone_size: NA
d_call: NA
v_call: TRBV30

cdr3_nt: TGTGCCAGCAGCCAATGGGACAATCAGCCCCAGCATTTT
cdr3_aa: CASSQWDNQPQHF
j_call: TRBJ1-5
clone_size: NA
d_call: NA
v_call: TRBV14

cdr3_nt: TGTGCCAGCAGTAGACAGGGGCCGAACACTGAAGCTTTCTTT
cdr3_aa: CASSRQGPNTEAFF
j_call: TRBJ1-1
clone_size: NA
d_call: TRBD1
v_call: TRBV6-2/TRBV6-3

cdr3_nt: TGTGCCAGCAGCTCCCTACAGGGTCCGTACGAGCAGTACTTC
cdr3_aa: CASSSLQGPYEQYF
j_call: TRBJ2-7
clone_size: few
d_call: NA
v_call: TRBV11-2

cdr3_nt: TGTGCCTGGAGTGATGGGGTGACTGAAGCTTTCTTT
cdr3_aa: CAWSDGVTEAFF
j_call: TRBJ1-1
clone_size: NA
d_call: NA
v_call: TRBV30

cdr3_nt: TGTGCCAGCAGGGGGGGGTGGAATCAGCCCCAGCATTTT
cdr3_aa: CASRGGWNQPQHF
j_call: TRBJ1-5
clone_size: NA
d_call: NA
v_call: TRBV6-5

cdr3_nt: TGTGCCAGTAGTGTCTGGGTGAACTACGAGCAGTACTTC
cdr3_aa: CASSVWVNYEQYF
j_call: TRBJ2-7
clone_size: NA
d_call: NA
v_call: TRBV19

cdr3_nt: TGCGCCAGCAGCCCGGGACAGGGACGCACAGATACGCAGTATTTT
cdr3_aa: CASSPGQGRTDTQYF
j_call: TRBJ2-3
clone_size: NA
d_call: TRBD1
v_call: TRBV5-1

cdr3_nt: TGTGCCAGCAGCGCGAAGCCGGGACAGTGGCATGAAGCTTTCTTT
cdr3_aa: CASSAKPGQWHEAFF
j_call: TRBJ1-1
clone_size: once
d_call: TRBD1
v_call: TRBV9

cdr3_nt: TGTGCCAGCAGCGCCCTACAGGGGGCAGGGGAAAAACTGTTTTTT
cdr3_aa: CASSALQGAGEKLFF
j_call: TRBJ1-4
clone_size: few
d_call: TRBD1
v_call: TRBV11-2

cdr3_nt: TGTGCCAGCTCGCAACAGGATAACACTGAAGCTTTCTTT
cdr3_aa: CASSQQDNTEAFF
j_call: TRBJ1-1
clone_size: NA
d_call: NA
v_call: TRBV18

cdr3_nt: TGTGCCAGTAGTGAGGGACAGGAAAGTTCTGAAGCTTTCTTT
cdr3_aa: CASSEGQESSEAFF
j_call: TRBJ1-1
clone_size: once
d_call: TRBD1
v_call: TRBV19

cdr3_nt: TGCGCCAGCAGCACACGGGGACTCCCTGATTACAATGAGCAGTTCTTC
cdr3_aa: CASSTRGLPDYNEQFF
j_call: TRBJ2-1
clone_size: NA
d_call: NA
v_call: TRBV4-3

cdr3_nt: TGTGCCAGCAGCCAAGGACGGGGCGGTCAGCCCCAGCATTTT
cdr3_aa: CASSQGRGGQPQHF
j_call: TRBJ1-5
clone_size: NA
d_call: NA
v_call: TRBV6-2/TRBV6-3

cdr3_nt: TGTGCCAGCAGCCAAGCCTGGGAGACTGGCTATGGCTACACCTTC
cdr3_aa: CASSQAWETGYGYTF
j_call: TRBJ1-2
clone_size: NA
d_call: NA
v_call: TRBV3-1/TRBV3-2

cdr3_nt: TGTGCCAGCAGCCCAGGGACCGGGGAGCTGTTTTTT
cdr3_aa: CASSPGTGELFF
j_call: TRBJ2-2
clone_size: NA
d_call: NA
v_call: TRBV11-3

cdr3_nt: TGTGCCAGCAGCTTACACGGCCGCCTTCAAGAGACCCAGTACTTC
cdr3_aa: CASSLHGRLQETQYF
j_call: TRBJ2-5
clone_size: NA
d_call: NA
v_call: TRBV7-9

cdr3_nt: TGTGCCAGCTCACCGGGACAGGGTTCAATTCAGCCCCAGCATTTT
cdr3_aa: CASSPGQGSIQPQHF
j_call: TRBJ1-5
clone_size: NA
d_call: TRBD1
v_call: TRBV18

cdr3_nt: TGTGCCAGCAGCCAACGAAAGGTAGAGACCCAGTACTTC
cdr3_aa: CASSQRKVETQYF
j_call: TRBJ2-5
clone_size: NA
d_call: NA
v_call: TRBV14

cdr3_nt: TGTGCCAGTAGTACCGGACTGGAGAACACTGAAGCTTTCTTT
cdr3_aa: CASSTGLENTEAFF
j_call: TRBJ1-1
clone_size: NA
d_call: NA
v_call: TRBV19

cdr3_nt: TGTGCCATCAGCGAGGGGGGTTATGGCTACACCTTC
cdr3_aa: CAISEGGYGYTF
j_call: TRBJ1-2
clone_size: NA
d_call: NA
v_call: TRBV10-3

cdr3_nt: TGTGCCAGCAGCCCCCCCGGCACCAACACCGGGGAGCTGTTTTTT
cdr3_aa: CASSPPGTNTGELFF
j_call: TRBJ2-2
clone_size: once
d_call: NA
v_call: TRBV9

cdr3_nt: TGTGCCAGTAGTATAGGGGGGGGAAGGTTCATGAACACTGAAGCTTTCTTT
cdr3_aa: CASSIGGGRFMNTEAFF
j_call: TRBJ1-1
clone_size: NA
d_call: NA
v_call: TRBV19

cdr3_nt: TGTGCCAGCAGTGCACAATTAGGGACAGCGGGGCGCACTGAAGCTTTCTTT
cdr3_aa: CASSAQLGTAGRTEAFF
j_call: TRBJ1-1
clone_size: NA
d_call: TRBD1
v_call: TRBV9